This TCR beta chain was sequenced during a study of T cell responses to AZD1222 COVID-19 vaccine. Pooled together were second doses at about 4 or about 12 weeks. This table comes from immunoSEQ multiplex PCR, and its TCRdb copy is limited to in-frame clones, with some not included. The profile shows about 120,000 clones, approximately 86% of them singletons. This CDR3 has 15 residues. V shed 4 bases, J shed 4 bases, and the junction held 5 bases outside the gene matches. Germline values: CDR1 KGHSH, CDR2 LQKENI. Comment on this clone: Its antigen remains unidentified.

Findings of the study overall: Compared with day 0, the breadth and depth of the Spike-specific TCR repertoire rose significantly after two doses of AZD1222. Clonal diversity may have been underestimated in mostly white British donors.

The receptor comes from an adult who received the AZD1222 COVID-19 vaccine. Sequencing used peripheral blood, obtained 28 days after the second AZD1222 dose. The rearrangement uses TRBV18 and TRBJ2-1; 9 bases match TRBD1. CDR3 in DNA: TGTGCCAGCTCACGAGGGACAGGGCAGTACAATGAGCAGTTCTTC. Translating gives CASSRGTGQYNEQFF.